These 29 T cell receptor beta chains share one sample of origin, sequenced in a study of breast tumors, draining lymph nodes, adjacent tissues. TCRdb analysed the multiplex PCR reads with MiXCR anew, one entry per CDR3 protein. The sample lists approximately 180,000 distinct CDR3 sequences, 33% occurring once. Samples came from axillary lymph nodes draining the breast cancer. Sequencing used axillary lymph node tissue. The receptors were gathered from a female donor with breast cancer. Some clones in this sample may be carry-over from other donors' samples.

This clonotype was observed at least ten times. Since a much larger clone is just one base distant, this may be a read error. The rearrangement links TRBV6-4 to TRBJ1-6; TRBD1 might be the D (5 bases). V lost 2 bases, J lost 5 bases, and 10 bases lay in between. This CDR3 region has 15 residues. Germline lookup yields CDR1 MRHNA and CDR2 SNTAGT. CDR3 loop: CASSDDGADNSPLHF. As DNA, the CDR3 is TGTGCCAGCAGTGACGATGGGGCAGATAATTCACCCCTCCACTTT.

This clonotype has ten or more counts. The V and J genes are TRBV11-2 and TRBJ2-3; D possibly corresponds to TRBD2 (5 bases). Germline CDR1 and CDR2: SGHAT and FQNNGV. V was trimmed by 4 bases and J by 2 bases, leaving 7 bases between them. This CDR3 has 13 residues. CDR3 nucleotides: TGTGCCAGCAGCTCGGACTCCACAGATACGCAGTATTTT. The encoded protein is CASSSDSTDTQYF.

This clonotype was counted many times. This chain links TRBV11-2 with TRBJ2-7; D unclear. V lost 5 bases and J lost 0, with 17 bases in between. The germline gives CDR1 SGHAT, CDR2 FQNNGV. The CDR3 is made up of 16 amino acids. The CDR3 sequence: CASSLVGYRSSYEQYF. CDR3 DNA: TGTGCCAGCAGCCTAGTTGGATATCGGAGCTCCTACGAGCAGTACTTC. The full variable domain, rest sourced from reference TRBV11-2 and TRBJ2-7, is EAGVAQSPRYKIIEKRQSVAFWCNPISGHATLYWYQQILGQGPKLLIQFQNNGVVDDSQLPKDRFSAERLKGVDSTLKIQPAKLEDSAVYLCASSLVGYRSSYEQYFGPGTRLTVT.

The chain couples TRBV7-2 to TRBJ1-1; TRBD1 matches at 7 bases. Germline V gene sequence: CDR1 SGHTA, CDR2 FQGNSA. Trimming at V came to 5 bases and at J to 1 base, leaving 7 bases not matched to a gene. The CDR3 sequence is 15 residues long. CDR3 in DNA: TGTGCCAGCAGCCCCGGCCGACAGGGGAACACTGAAGCTTTCTTT. Translating gives CASSPGRQGNTEAFF.

This clonotype was seen once. The rearrangement joins TRBV10-3 to TRBJ1-4; D is unclear. V was shortened by 0 bases and J by 2 bases, with 7 bases between the two germline ends. Germline CDR1 and CDR2: ENHRY and SYGVKD. This CDR3 has 15 amino acids. CDR3 sequence (DNA): TGTGCCATCAGTGAGTCTGGGGTGACTAATGAAAAACTGTTTTTT. This codes for CAISESGVTNEKLFF.

This clonotype showed up many times. At one of its ends the junction is not consistent with the germline gene, which may arise from a read error. The chain joins TRBV7-2 to TRBJ2-3, with 10 bases aligning to TRBD2. Germline values: CDR1 SGHTA, CDR2 FQGNSA. The CDR3 covers 14 residues. Here the CDR3 DNA reads TGTGCCAGCAGCCTAGCGGGGGGCACAGATACGCAGTATTTT. Translation: CASSLAGGTDTQYF.

CDR3 sequence (DNA): TGTGCCAGCAGCACAGGGGGGCCGGGTGGCTACACCTTC. Its protein is CASSTGGPGGYTF. The V call is TRBV28, the J call TRBJ1-2; 8 bases fit TRBD1. CDR1 and CDR2 (germline): MDHEN, SYDVKM. Germline trimming cut 6 bases from V and 7 bases from J; bases unmatched to any gene: 7. The CDR3 is 13 amino acids.

As for this clonotype: Relative to the germline gene, one junction end is altered; a read error may explain this. The J gene is TRBJ2-3, the V gene TRBV7-7; TRBD1 might be the D (5 bases). The assigned J gene may be wrong: the sequence end matches TRBJ1-5 better. In germline, CDR1 is SSHAT, CDR2 FNYEAQ (reference sequence). The CDR3 has 15 residues. The chain's CDR3 is CASSLLGGRADTQHF. As DNA, the CDR3 is TGTGCTAGCAGCTTACTTGGGGGGAGGGCAGATACGCAGCATTTT.

The chain recombines TRBV6-6 with TRBJ2-2, with D perhaps TRBD2 (5 bases). This CDR3 is built from 14 residues. V lost 5 bases and J 6 bases, leaving 13 bases between the germline ends. Germline V CDR1 and CDR2: MNHNY, SVGAGI (reference sequence). The DNA for the CDR3 is TGTGCCAGCAGTGGAACTAGAAACTCCGGGGAGCTGTTTTTT. This codes for CASSGTRNSGELFF.

The sample holds many counts of this clonotype. V gene TRBV15 combines with J gene TRBJ1-4; the D is unclear. Between the trimmed V and J ends, which lost 2 bases and 4 bases, there was a span of 11 bases. From germline, CDR1 is LNHNV and CDR2 YYDKDF (reference sequence). The CDR3 runs to 15 residues. In nucleotides, the CDR3 is TGTGCCACCAGCAGAAGCGGGGAATTTAATGAAAAACTGTTTTTT. The encoded protein is CATSRSGEFNEKLFF.

The sample holds many counts of this clonotype. CDR3 residues: CSARVLGGDTDTQYF. The CDR3 bases are TGCAGTGCTAGAGTACTCGGGGGGGACACAGATACGCAGTATTTT. The chain carries TRBV20-1 and TRBJ2-3; 8 bases line up with TRBD2. Germline V lookup: CDR1 DFQATT, CDR2 SNEGSKA (reference sequence). Germline trimming cut 1 base from V and 2 bases from J; bases unmatched to any gene: 5. CDR3 length: 15 amino acids.

This clonotype has a count of ten or more. V and J are TRBV11-3 and TRBJ2-5, with D possibly TRBD2 on 6 matching bases. This CDR3 spans 15 amino acids. Germline loops: CDR1 SGHNT, CDR2 YENEEA. V was cut by 3 bases and J by 1 base, with 12 bases left in between. The CDR3 protein is CASSLGGLPQETQYF. CDR3 sequence (DNA): TGTGCCAGCAGCTTGGGGGGACTCCCCCAAGAGACCCAGTACTTC. The variable domain in full, completed from reference TRBV11-3 and TRBJ2-5, reads EAGVVQSPRYKIIEKKQPVAFWCNPISGHNTLYWYLQNLGQGPELLIRYENEEAVDDSQLPKDRFSAERLKGVDSTLKIQPAELGDSAVYLCASSLGGLPQETQYFGPGTRLLVL.

This clonotype was detected a few times. The V call is TRBV20-1, the J call TRBJ1-1; weak D call: TRBD1 (5 bases). V lost 5 bases and J 6 bases, leaving 16 bases between the germline ends. Germline assignment: CDR1 DFQATT and CDR2 SNEGSKA (reference sequence). The CDR3 loop spans 13 amino acids. DNA of the CDR3: TGCAGTGCTGGGAGGGGCGCGGAGGCTGAAGCTTTCTTT. It yields the protein CSAGRGAEAEAFF.

This rearrangement joins TRBV28 to TRBJ2-1, with 9 bases identical to TRBD2. Germline assignment: CDR1 MDHEN and CDR2 SYDVKM. The CDR3 sequence is 16 residues long. The V gene end was trimmed by 1 base and the J gene end by 9 bases; junction bases not matched to a gene: 10. CDR3 DNA: TGTGCCAGCAGTTTATTGCGAGCGGGGGGTTTGGTTGAGCAGTTCTTC. Its translation is CASSLLRAGGLVEQFF.

The J gene is TRBJ1-6, the V gene TRBV5-5; D is uncertain. Germline V gene sequence: CDR1 SGHKS, CDR2 YYEKEE (reference sequence). The ends were cut back, 4 bases at V and 15 bases at J, with 14 bases in the middle. The CDR3 is 12 residues long. The CDR3 DNA reads TGTGCCAGCAGCCCCCGGGCTAGTCTCCTCCACTTT. Its translation: CASSPRASLLHF.

Many counts were recorded for this clonotype. The rearrangement joins TRBV6-2 or TRBV6-3 to TRBJ1-6; tentatively, D is TRBD1 (6 bases). The V gene's germline CDR1 is MNHEY and CDR2 SVGEGT. V was pared by 8 bases and J by 10 bases, with 15 bases between. The CDR3 has 13 residues. The CDR3 sequence: CASAGGVRSPLHF. The CDR3 nucleotides read TGTGCCAGCGCCGGGGGCGTTAGGTCACCCCTCCACTTT.

This clonotype was found many times. The V gene is TRBV9, the J gene TRBJ2-3, with D tentatively TRBD2 (6 bases). CDR1 and CDR2 (germline): SGDLS, YYNGEE. The CDR3 spans 16 residues. V was pared by 0 bases and J by 0 bases, with 11 bases between. The CDR3 region is CASSVGDFPSTDTQYF. CDR3 DNA sequence: TGTGCCAGCAGCGTAGGGGACTTCCCTAGCACAGATACGCAGTATTTT.

This clonotype was picked up many times. This chain uses TRBV4-1 with TRBJ1-5; D is unclear. V lost 1 base to trimming and J lost 2 bases, with 9 bases between them. CDR1 and CDR2 (germline): MGHRA, YSYEKL. The CDR3 spans 15 residues. The CDR3 DNA is TGCGCCAGCAGCCAAGTCTCTGGCGGCAATCAGCCCCAGCATTTT. As protein: CASSQVSGGNQPQHF.

This clonotype was counted at least ten times. This chain joins TRBV5-1 and TRBJ2-1, with 13 bases that match TRBD2. Germline values: CDR1 SGHRS, CDR2 YFSETQ. CDR3 length equals 17 residues. The J segment lost 4 bases and the V segment lost 3 bases, leaving 7 bases of the junction unmatched. CDR3 region: CASSSGLAGRDYNEQFF. The DNA of the CDR3 is TGCGCCAGCAGCTCGGGACTAGCGGGAAGGGATTACAATGAGCAGTTCTTC.

This clonotype was seen ten or more times. The V call is TRBV20-1, the J call TRBJ2-2; D call uncertain. V dropped 4 bases and J dropped 3 bases, with 12 bases sitting between them. Germline V gives CDR1 DFQATT, CDR2 SNEGSKA (reference sequence). The CDR3 is made up of 14 amino acids. The CDR3 spells CSANPNRYTGELFF. CDR3 nucleotides: TGCAGTGCTAACCCGAACCGATACACCGGGGAGCTGTTTTTT.

This clonotype has a handful of counts. In nucleotides, the CDR3 is TGTGCCAGCAGTGAAACCTTTCGGGTTATGAACACTGAAGCTTTCTTT. It codes for CASSETFRVMNTEAFF. The chain is built from TRBV6-1 and TRBJ1-1; no clear D gene. The V gene lost 2 bases and the J gene lost 0 bases, with 13 bases spanning the gap. The CDR3 sequence is 16 residues long. The V gene's germline CDR1 is MNHNS and CDR2 SASEGT.

This chain uses TRBV5-1 with TRBJ2-7, with 9 bases fitting TRBD1. CDR1 is SGHRS and CDR2 is YFSETQ in the germline V gene. The CDR3 runs 17 residues. The CDR3 sequence is CASSLWENRGRSYEQHV. DNA of the CDR3: TGCGCCAGCAGCTTGTGGGAAAACAGGGGGCGGTCCTACGAGCAGCACGTC.

The chain carries TRBV7-2 and TRBJ2-6; 9 bases line up with TRBD1. Germline assignment: CDR1 SGHTA and CDR2 FQGNSA. The CDR3 contains 19 residues. The V segment lost 1 base and the J segment 3 bases; nucleotides outside the gene matches: 10. The CDR3 spells CASSLGPGTGLRGANVLTF. The CDR3 region has the DNA TGTGCCAGCAGCTTAGGTCCGGGGACAGGGCTTCGTGGGGCCAACGTCCTGACTTTC.

The table lists this clonotype with many counts. The chain uses TRBV11-2 and TRBJ2-7, with 7 bases matching TRBD2. The CDR3 extends over 12 amino acids. The junction had 2 bases not matched to a gene; V was cut back by 6 bases and J by 3 bases. Looked up from germline, CDR1 is SGHAT and CDR2 is FQNNGV. Here the CDR3 reads CASRGTIYEQYF. Written as DNA, the CDR3 is TGTGCCAGCAGGGGGACTATCTACGAGCAGTACTTC.

This clonotype was seen many times. V gene TRBV7-2 combines with J gene TRBJ2-1; TRBD2 agrees at 9 bases. The CDR3 sequence is 15 residues long. Germline CDR1 is SGHTA and CDR2 is FQGNSA. The V and J ends lost 8 bases and 4 bases, in that order; junction bases with no gene match: 9. The CDR3 DNA is TGTGCCAGCCGATCCAGCGGGAGGCTTTACAATGAGCAGTTCTTC. Residues: CASRSSGRLYNEQFF.

The gene calls are TRBV9 and TRBJ2-2; 9 nucleotides match TRBD1. Per germline, CDR1 SGDLS and CDR2 YYNGEE. There are 16 residues in the CDR3. V lost 3 bases and J lost 3; bases outside the gene matches: 6. The CDR3: CASSAGQGGDTGELFF. The CDR3 DNA reads TGTGCCAGCAGCGCGGGACAGGGTGGTGACACCGGGGAGCTGTTTTTT. The whole variable domain, filled in from reference TRBV9 and TRBJ2-2, reads DSGVTQTPKHLITATGQRVTLRCSPRSGDLSVYWYQQSLDQGLQFLIQYYNGEERAKGNILERFSAQQFPDLHSELNLSSLELGDSALYFCASSAGQGGDTGELFFGEGSRLTVL.

The V gene is TRBV7-9, the J gene TRBJ1-4; D is unclear. V was shortened by 3 bases and J by 5 bases, with 10 bases between the two germline ends. Germline V gene sequence: CDR1 SEHNR, CDR2 FQNEAQ (reference sequence). The CDR3 is 14 amino acids. This CDR3 is CASSLLSYNEKLFF. The CDR3 nucleotides read TGTGCCAGCAGCTTGTTAAGTTACAATGAAAAACTGTTTTTT.

In the case of this clonotype: A much larger clone differs by one base, so this may be a read error. The chain links TRBV4-1 to TRBJ2-1; D is possibly TRBD1 (5 bases). The CDR3 length is 15 residues. V was pared by 4 bases and J by 5 bases, with 15 bases between. CDR1 and CDR2 (germline): MGHRA, YSYEKL. Here the CDR3 reads CASSPGPYYHNEQFF. The CDR3 nucleotides read TGCGCCAGCAGCCCAGGGCCCTACTACCACAATGAGCAGTTCTTC.

This clonotype was observed at least ten times. The chain uses TRBV30 and TRBJ1-2; D unclear. This CDR3 contains 12 residues. Germline-derived CDR1 and CDR2 are GTSNPN and SVGIG (reference sequence). The DNA of the CDR3 is TGTGCGTCGGATCGTACTAACTATGGCTACACCTTC. Its translation is CASDRTNYGYTF.